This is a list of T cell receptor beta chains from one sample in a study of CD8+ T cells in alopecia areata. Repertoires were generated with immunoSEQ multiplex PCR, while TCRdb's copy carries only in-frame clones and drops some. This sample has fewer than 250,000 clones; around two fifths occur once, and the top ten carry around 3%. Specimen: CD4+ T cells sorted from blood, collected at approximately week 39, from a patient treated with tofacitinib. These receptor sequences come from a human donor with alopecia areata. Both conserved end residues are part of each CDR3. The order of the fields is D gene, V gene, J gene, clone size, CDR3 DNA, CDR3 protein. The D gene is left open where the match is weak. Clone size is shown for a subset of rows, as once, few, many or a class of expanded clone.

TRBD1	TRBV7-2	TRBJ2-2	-	TGTGCCAGCAGACTCACCGGGACAGGGAAAACCGGGGAGCTGTTTTTT	CASRLTGTGKTGELFF
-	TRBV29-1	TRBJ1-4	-	TGCAGCGTTGCTAAGGGGCAAGAAAAACTGTTTTTT	CSVAKGQEKLFF
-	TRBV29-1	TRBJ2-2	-	TGCAGCGTTGAGTCCACCGGGGAGCTGTTTTTT	CSVESTGELFF
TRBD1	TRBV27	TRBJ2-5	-	TGTGCCAGCAGTTTATCGAGGACAGGCCAGGAGACCCAGTACTTC	CASSLSRTGQETQYF
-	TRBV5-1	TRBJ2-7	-	TGCGCCAGCAGCTCCGGCACAGGGACTTCCTACGAGCAGTACTTC	CASSSGTGTSYEQYF
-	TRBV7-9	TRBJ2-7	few	TGTGCCAGCAGCTTGGGTCTAGAGGGGACCAAGCAGTACTTC	CASSLGLEGTKQYF
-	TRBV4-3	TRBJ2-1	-	TGCGCCAGCAGCCAAGTTCGTGGTGAGCAGTTCTTC	CASSQVRGEQFF
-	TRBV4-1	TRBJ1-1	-	TGCGCCAGCAGCCAAGGAGCGGGACCGCTGAACACTGAAGCTTTCTTT	CASSQGAGPLNTEAFF
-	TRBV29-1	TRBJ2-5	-	TGCAGCGTTGTCAGTTCGGGAGCAGGAGAGACCCAGTACTTC	CSVVSSGAGETQYF
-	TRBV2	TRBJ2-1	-	TGTGCCAGCAGTGTTTTGGCTTCGAGCTCCTACAATGAGCAGTTCTTC	CASSVLASSSYNEQFF
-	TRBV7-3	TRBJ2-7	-	TGTGCCAGCAGCCCCGGGCCGCGCGGGGAGCAGTACTTC	CASSPGPRGEQYF
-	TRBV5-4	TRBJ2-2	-	TGTGCCAGCAGCTTGCAACCCGACACCGGGGAGCTGTTTTTT	CASSLQPDTGELFF
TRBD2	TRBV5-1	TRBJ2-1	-	TGCGCCAGCAGCCCGGGGGGGTACAATGAGCAGTTCTTC	CASSPGGYNEQFF
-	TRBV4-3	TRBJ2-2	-	TGCGCCAGCAGCCAAGATCAGGGAACCGGGGAGCTGTTTTTT	CASSQDQGTGELFF
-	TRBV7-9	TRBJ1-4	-	TGTGCCAGCACTCCGGGCGGCCAGAATGAAAAACTGTTTTTT	CASTPGGQNEKLFF
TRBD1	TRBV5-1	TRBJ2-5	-	TGCGCCAGCAGCCCCGGGACAGGGTTGGAGACCCAGTACTTC	CASSPGTGLETQYF
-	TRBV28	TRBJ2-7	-	TGTGCCAGCACAAAAGGAGGGATACCTTCCTACGAGCAGTACTTC	CASTKGGIPSYEQYF
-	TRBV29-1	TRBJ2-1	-	TGCAGCGTTGTTGGAGCGCGCAATGAGCAGTTCTTC	CSVVGARNEQFF
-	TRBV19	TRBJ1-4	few	TGTGCCAGTAGTTCCAGACGGATCACTAATGAAAAACTGTTTTTT	CASSSRRITNEKLFF
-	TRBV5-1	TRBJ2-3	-	TGCGCCAGCACACAGGGTCTCACAGATACGCAGTATTTT	CASTQGLTDTQYF
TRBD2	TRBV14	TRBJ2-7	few	TGTGCCAGCAGCCAAGTTAATGGACTAGCGGCAGTCGAGCAGTACTTC	CASSQVNGLAAVEQYF
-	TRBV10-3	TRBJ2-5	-	TGTGCCATCGCTGGGGTCCGTGGGGAGACCCAGTACTTC	CAIAGVRGETQYF
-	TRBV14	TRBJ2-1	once	TGTGCCAGCAGCCTTGGAAACCTCAATGAGCAGTTCTTC	CASSLGNLNEQFF
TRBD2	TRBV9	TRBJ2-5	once	TGTGCCAGCAGCGCTACCGGGACTAGCGGGAGGGCCGGGGCCCAGTACTTC	CASSATGTSGRAGAQYF
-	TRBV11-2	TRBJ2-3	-	TGTGCCAGCAGCTTATTTAAGGGGACCACAGATACGCAGTATTTT	CASSLFKGTTDTQYF
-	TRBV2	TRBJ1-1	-	TGTGCCAGCGGTATGAACACTGAAGCTTTCTTT	CASGMNTEAFF
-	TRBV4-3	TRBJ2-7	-	TGCGCCAGCAGCCAAGATGTAAACAGGGCTAGCTACGAGCAGTACTTC	CASSQDVNRASYEQYF
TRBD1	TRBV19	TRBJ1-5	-	TGTGCCAGTAGCCTAACCGGGACAGGGGGCCAGCCCCAGCATTTT	CASSLTGTGGQPQHF
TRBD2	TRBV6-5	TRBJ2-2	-	TGTGCCAGCAGCCGACTAGCGCCGAACACCGGGGAGCTGTTTTTT	CASSRLAPNTGELFF
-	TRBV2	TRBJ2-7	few	TGTGCCAGCAGTGGCCAGGGCTACGAGCAGTACTTC	CASSGQGYEQYF
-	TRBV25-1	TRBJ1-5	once	TGTGCCAGCAGTGGAAGGGCGGGTCAGCCCCAGCATTTT	CASSGRAGQPQHF
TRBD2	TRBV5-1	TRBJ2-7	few	TGCGCCAGCAGCTTGGACCTAGCGGGCGACGAGCAGTACTTC	CASSLDLAGDEQYF
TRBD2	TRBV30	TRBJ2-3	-	TGTGCCTGGAGTGAACTAGCGGTCCCCACAGATACGCAGTATTTT	CAWSELAVPTDTQYF
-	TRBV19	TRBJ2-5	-	TGTGCCAGTAGTGCCGAAGAGACCCAGTACTTC	CASSAEETQYF
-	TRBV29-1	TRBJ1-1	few	TGCAGCGTAGCAGGGGCCACTGAAGCTTTCTTT	CSVAGATEAFF
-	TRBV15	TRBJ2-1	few	TGTGCCACCAGCAGAGATAGGCGACCGCCGTCTGGATCCTACAATGAGCAGTTCTTC	CATSRDRRPPSGSYNEQFF
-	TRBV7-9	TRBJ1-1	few	TGTGCCAGCAGCTTAGCAGAAAACACTGAAGCTTTCTTT	CASSLAENTEAFF
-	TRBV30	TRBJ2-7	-	TGTGCCTGGTCAGGGTTCCACGAGCAGTACTTC	CAWSGFHEQYF
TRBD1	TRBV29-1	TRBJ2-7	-	TGCAGCGTAGGGCTGGGACAGGGATACGAGCAGTACTTC	CSVGLGQGYEQYF
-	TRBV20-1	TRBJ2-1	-	TGCAGAGGAGACCGCAACAATGAGCAGTTCTTC	CRGDRNNEQFF
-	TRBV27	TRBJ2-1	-	TGTGCCAGCAGGGCCTTTAGCTACAATGAGCAGTTCTTC	CASRAFSYNEQFF
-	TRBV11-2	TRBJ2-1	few	TGTGCCAGCAGCTGGGGACGGGAAGGGGAGCAGTTCTTC	CASSWGREGEQFF
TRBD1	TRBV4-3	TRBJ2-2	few	TGCGCCAGCAGCCACGGCGGACAGGGGGTTACCGGGGAGCTGTTTTTT	CASSHGGQGVTGELFF
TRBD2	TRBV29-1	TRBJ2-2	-	TGCAGCGGTAGCGGGAGCACCGGGGAGCTGTTTTTT	CSGSGSTGELFF
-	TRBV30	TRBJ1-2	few	TGTGCCTGGAGTGCATCAGGGGACTATGGCTACACCTTC	CAWSASGDYGYTF
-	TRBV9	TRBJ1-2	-	TGTGCCAGCAGCCCCCCGAGAGGTGGCTACACCTTC	CASSPPRGGYTF
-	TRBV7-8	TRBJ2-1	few	TGTGCCAGCAGCTCCAGGGACCTTCCTAGAGGGGGGAATGAGCAGTTCTTC	CASSSRDLPRGGNEQFF
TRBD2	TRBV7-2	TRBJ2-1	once	TGTGCCAGCAGCTCCGGAAGCGGGAGAGACAATGAGCAGTTCTTC	CASSSGSGRDNEQFF
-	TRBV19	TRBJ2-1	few	TGTGCCAGTAGTATAGGAGGGACGGCTAGAAAGAATGAGCAGTTCTTC	CASSIGGTARKNEQFF
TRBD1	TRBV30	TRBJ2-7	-	TGTGCCTGCCTGACAGGGACGTCCTACGAGCAGTACTTC	CACLTGTSYEQYF
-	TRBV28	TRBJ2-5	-	TGTGCCAGCAGTGGGGATCGAGAGACCCAGTACTTC	CASSGDRETQYF
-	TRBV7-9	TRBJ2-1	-	TGTGCCAGCAGCTCCCCGGGGAGCGCTGACTCCTACAATGAGCAGTTCTTC	CASSSPGSADSYNEQFF
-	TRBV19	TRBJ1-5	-	TGTGCCAGTAGTATAAGGGATTGGGATCAGCCCCAGCATTTT	CASSIRDWDQPQHF
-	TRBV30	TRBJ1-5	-	TGTGCCGGGGTAAAAGGGGGGAGGCCCCAGCATTTT	CAGVKGGRPQHF
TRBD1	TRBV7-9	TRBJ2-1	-	TGTGCCAGCAGCTCGAGACAGGGGATGTACAATGAGCAGTTCTTC	CASSSRQGMYNEQFF
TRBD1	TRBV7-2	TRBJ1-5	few	TGTGCCAGCAGCTTAGGGGGACAGGGTCAGCCCCAGCATTTT	CASSLGGQGQPQHF
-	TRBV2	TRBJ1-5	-	TGTGCCAGCAGTGAGCAAGAACAGCCCCAGCATTTT	CASSEQEQPQHF
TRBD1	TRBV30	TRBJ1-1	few	TGTGCCTGGAGGACAGGGGGCGGCACTGAAGCTTTCTTT	CAWRTGGGTEAFF
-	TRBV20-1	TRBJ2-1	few	TGCAGTGCTACCTGGTACAATGAGCAGTTCTTC	CSATWYNEQFF